This T cell receptor beta chain originates from a study of T cell repertoires in cytomegalovirus infection. In the study overall: Evidence of both CMV infection and a matching HLA type came from public TCR beta signatures.

Trimming left V 7 bases short and J 10 bases short, with 11 bases between. The CDR3 loop spans 12 amino acids. In germline, CDR1 is SGHTA, CDR2 FQGNSA. Study findings and constraints: The ex vivo response was dominated by HLA-C-restricted CMV-specific TCR beta clonotypes. Adding up the frequency of public TCR beta families identified people who carried CMV plus the relevant HLA.

On this clonotype itself: Its antigen is unidentified.

TCRdb itself ran the reads through MiXCR, one entry per CDR3 protein. The sample lists about 210,000 distinct CDR3 sequences; 6.5% were seen once. The sequencing input was PBMCs. The rearrangement links TRBV7-2 to TRBJ1-6; no reliable D call. The receptor was isolated from a human donor in good health (CMV status not recorded). Some clones in this sample may be carry-over from other donors' samples. This CDR3 is CASTFPPSPLHF. The CDR3 coding sequence is TGTGCCAGCACCTTTCCCCCCTCACCCCTCCACTTT.